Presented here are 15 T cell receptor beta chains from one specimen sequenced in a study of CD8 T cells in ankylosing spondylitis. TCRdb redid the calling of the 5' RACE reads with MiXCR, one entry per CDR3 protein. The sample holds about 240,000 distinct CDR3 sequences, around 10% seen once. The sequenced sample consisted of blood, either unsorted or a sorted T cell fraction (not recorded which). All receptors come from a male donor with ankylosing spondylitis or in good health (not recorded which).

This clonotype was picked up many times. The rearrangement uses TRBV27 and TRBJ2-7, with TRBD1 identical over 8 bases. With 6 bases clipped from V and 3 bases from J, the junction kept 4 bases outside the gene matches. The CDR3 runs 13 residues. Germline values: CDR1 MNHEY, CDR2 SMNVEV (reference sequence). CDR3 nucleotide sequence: TGTGCCAGCAGCCGGACAGGGAACTACGAGCAGTACTTC. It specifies CASSRTGNYEQYF.

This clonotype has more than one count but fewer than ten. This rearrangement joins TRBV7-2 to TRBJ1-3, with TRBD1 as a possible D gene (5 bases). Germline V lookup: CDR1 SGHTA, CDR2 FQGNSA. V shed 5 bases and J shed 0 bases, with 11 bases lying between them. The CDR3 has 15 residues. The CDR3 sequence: CASSTTTGSGNTIYF. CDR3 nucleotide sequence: TGTGCCAGCAGCACTACTACAGGCTCTGGAAACACCATATATTTT.

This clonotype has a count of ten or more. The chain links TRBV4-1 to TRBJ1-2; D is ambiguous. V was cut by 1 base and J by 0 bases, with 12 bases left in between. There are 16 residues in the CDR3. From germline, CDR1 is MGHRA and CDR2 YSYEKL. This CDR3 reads CASSQAGARANYGYTF. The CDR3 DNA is TGCGCCAGCAGCCAAGCGGGTGCGAGAGCTAACTATGGCTACACCTTC.

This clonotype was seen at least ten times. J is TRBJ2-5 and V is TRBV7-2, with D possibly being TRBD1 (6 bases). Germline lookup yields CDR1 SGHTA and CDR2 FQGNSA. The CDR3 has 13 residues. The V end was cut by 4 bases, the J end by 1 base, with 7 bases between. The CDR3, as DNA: TGTGCCAGCAGCTACAGGGTCCAAGAGACCCAGTACTTC. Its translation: CASSYRVQETQYF. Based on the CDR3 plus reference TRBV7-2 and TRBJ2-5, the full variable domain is GAGVSQSPSNKVTEKGKDVELRCDPISGHTALYWYRQSLGQGLEFLIYFQGNSAPDKSGLPSDRFSAERTGGSVSTLTIQRTQQEDSAVYLCASSYRVQETQYFGPGTRLLVL.

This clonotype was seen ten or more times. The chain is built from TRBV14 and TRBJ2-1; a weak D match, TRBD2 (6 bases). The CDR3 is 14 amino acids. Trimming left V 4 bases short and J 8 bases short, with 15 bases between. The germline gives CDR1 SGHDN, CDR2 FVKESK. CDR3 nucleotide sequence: TGTGCCAGCAGCCGCTTACTAGCTCAGCATGAGCAGTTCTTC. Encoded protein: CASSRLLAQHEQFF.

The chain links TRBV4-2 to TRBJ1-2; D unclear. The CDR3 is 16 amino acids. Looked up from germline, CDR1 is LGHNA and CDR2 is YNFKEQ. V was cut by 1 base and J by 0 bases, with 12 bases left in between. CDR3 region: CASSQGPDKANYGYTF. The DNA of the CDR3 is TGTGCCAGCAGCCAAGGGCCTGACAAAGCTAACTATGGCTACACCTTC.

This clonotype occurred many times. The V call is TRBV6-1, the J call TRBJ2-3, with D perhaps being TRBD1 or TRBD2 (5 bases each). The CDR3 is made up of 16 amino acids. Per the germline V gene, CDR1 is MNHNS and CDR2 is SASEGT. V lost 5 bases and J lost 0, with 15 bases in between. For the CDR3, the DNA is TGTGCCAGCAGTCCTGGAGTCGGGGCGAGCACAGATACGCAGTATTTT. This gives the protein CASSPGVGASTDTQYF.

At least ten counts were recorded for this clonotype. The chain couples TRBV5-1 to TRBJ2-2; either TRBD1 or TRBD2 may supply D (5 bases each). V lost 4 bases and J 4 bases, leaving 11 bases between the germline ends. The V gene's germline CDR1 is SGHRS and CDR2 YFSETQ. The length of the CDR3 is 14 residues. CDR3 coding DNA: TGCGCCAGCAGCCCCGAAGGGACCACCGGGGAGCTGTTTTTT. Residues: CASSPEGTTGELFF.

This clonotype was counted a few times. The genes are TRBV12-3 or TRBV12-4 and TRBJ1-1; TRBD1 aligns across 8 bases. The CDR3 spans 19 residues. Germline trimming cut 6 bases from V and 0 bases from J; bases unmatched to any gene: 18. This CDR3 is CASSEPNRRQGTLNTEAFF. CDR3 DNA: TGTGCCAGCAGCGAACCTAACCGACGACAGGGGACGTTGAACACTGAAGCTTTCTTT.

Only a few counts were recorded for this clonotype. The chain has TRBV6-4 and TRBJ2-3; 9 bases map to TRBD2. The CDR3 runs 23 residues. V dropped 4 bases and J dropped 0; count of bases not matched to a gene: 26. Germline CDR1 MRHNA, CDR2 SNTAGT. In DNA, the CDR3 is TGTGCCAGCAGTGGATTTCGAGTTTATAGCGGGAGAGGCAGCTCTACTAGCACAGATACGCAGTATTTT. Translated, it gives CASSGFRVYSGRGSSTSTDTQYF.

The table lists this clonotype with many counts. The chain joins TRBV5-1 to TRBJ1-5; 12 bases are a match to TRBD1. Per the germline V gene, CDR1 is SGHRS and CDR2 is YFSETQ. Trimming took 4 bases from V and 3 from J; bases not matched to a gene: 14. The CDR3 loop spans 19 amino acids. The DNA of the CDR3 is TGCGCCAGCAGCCCCGGGACAGGGGGCGAAGGGCACCCCAATCAGCCCCAGCATTTT. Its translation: CASSPGTGGEGHPNQPQHF.

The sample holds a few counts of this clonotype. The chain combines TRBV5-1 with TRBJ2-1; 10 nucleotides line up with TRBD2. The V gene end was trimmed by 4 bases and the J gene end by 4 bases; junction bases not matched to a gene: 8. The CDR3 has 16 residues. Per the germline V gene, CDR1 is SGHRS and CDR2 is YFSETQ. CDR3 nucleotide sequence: TGCGCCAGCAGCAACCAGGGACTAGCGCCTTACAATGAGCAGTTCTTC. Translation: CASSNQGLAPYNEQFF.

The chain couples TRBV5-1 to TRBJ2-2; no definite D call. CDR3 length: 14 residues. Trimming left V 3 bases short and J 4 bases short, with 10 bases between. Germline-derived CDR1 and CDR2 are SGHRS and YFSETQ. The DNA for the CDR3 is TGCGCCAGCAGCTCCCACTCTGGCACCGGGGAGCTGTTTTTT. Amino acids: CASSSHSGTGELFF.

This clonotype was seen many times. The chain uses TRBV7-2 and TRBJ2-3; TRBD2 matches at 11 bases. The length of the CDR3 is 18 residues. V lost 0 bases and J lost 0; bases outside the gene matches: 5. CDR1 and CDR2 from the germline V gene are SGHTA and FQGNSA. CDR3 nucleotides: TGTGCCAGCAGCTTAGCCGTGACTAGCGGGGCTAGCACAGATACGCAGTATTTT. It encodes CASSLAVTSGASTDTQYF.

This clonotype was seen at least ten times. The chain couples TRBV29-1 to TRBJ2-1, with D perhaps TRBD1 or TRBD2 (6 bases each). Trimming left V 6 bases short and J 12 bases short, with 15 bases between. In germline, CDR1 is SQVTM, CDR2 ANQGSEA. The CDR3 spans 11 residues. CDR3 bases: TGCAGCGTCCCCGGGGGCCCGGGGCAGTTCTTC. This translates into CSVPGGPGQFF.